This is a list of T cell receptor beta chains from one sample in a study. TCRdb recomputed calls from the 5' RACE reads with MiXCR, one row per CDR3 protein. Among about 57,000 distinct CDR3 sequences listed, 26% were seen once. The source material was tumor-infiltrating Tregs sorted from the breast tumor. These TCRs come from a female donor with breast cancer. Each CDR3 is given with its conserved first and last residue. The D gene is left open where the match is weak. Clone size appears in some rows only: once, few, many, or a class for an expanded clone.

j_call	d_call	v_call	clone_size	cdr3_nt	cdr3_aa
TRBJ1-1	NA	TRBV5-1	few	TGCGCCAGCAGCATGCAGGGTAACATGAACACTGAAGCTTTCTTT	CASSMQGNMNTEAFF
TRBJ1-4	TRBD1	TRBV4-3	few	TGCGCCAGCAGCCAAGAATATAGGGGGCTAGGGACTAATGAAAAACTGTTTTTT	CASSQEYRGLGTNEKLFF
TRBJ2-2	NA	TRBV29-1	many	TGCAGCGTTGAAGTCCCCAGGGCGAGGACCGGGGAGCTGTTTTTT	CSVEVPRARTGELFF
TRBJ1-5	NA	TRBV7-2	many	TGTGCCAGCAGCCCTTACCCAATGAGCAATCAGCCCCAGCATTTT	CASSPYPMSNQPQHF
TRBJ2-1	NA	TRBV2	NA	TGTGCCAGCAGTGACCAGGCCTACAATGAGCAGTTCTTC	CASSDQAYNEQFF
TRBJ2-3	NA	TRBV20-1	NA	TGCAGTGCTAGGTTGGGCTCCCAGCCTTGGGATACGCAGTATTTT	CSARLGSQPWDTQYF
TRBJ1-1	NA	TRBV15	few	TGTGCCACCAGCAGAGAGGTCGTACTAGGGGCGAGGGAAAACACTGAAGCTTTCTTT	CATSREVVLGARENTEAFF
TRBJ1-2	NA	TRBV5-1	NA	TGCGCCAGCAGCTTAGCGGGGGAAGACTATGGCTACACCTTC	CASSLAGEDYGYTF
TRBJ1-1	NA	TRBV27	NA	TGTGCCAGCAGCTTCGAGGGCACGACTGAAGCTTTCTTT	CASSFEGTTEAFF
TRBJ1-1	NA	TRBV7-2	NA	TGTGCCAGCAGCTTACGGCTGGGGAACACTGAAGCTTTCTTT	CASSLRLGNTEAFF
TRBJ2-1	TRBD2	TRBV7-9	NA	TGTGCCAGCGGCTTAGCCCTAGCGGGAGCCTACAATGAGCAGTTCTTC	CASGLALAGAYNEQFF
TRBJ2-7	TRBD2	TRBV7-9	NA	TGTGCCAGCAGCTTTTCTAGCGGCTCCGGCGAGCAGTACTTC	CASSFSSGSGEQYF
TRBJ2-2	TRBD2	TRBV5-1	NA	TGCGCCAGCAGCTTAACTAGCGGGAGTATCGGGGAGCTGTTTTTT	CASSLTSGSIGELFF
TRBJ2-7	NA	TRBV6-6	many	TGTGCCAGCAGTCGCCCAGGACTGGCATACTACGAGCAGTACTTC	CASSRPGLAYYEQYF
TRBJ1-4	NA	TRBV4-1	many	TGCGCCAGCAGCCCGAGCACAATGAAAAAACTGTTTTTT	CASSPSTMKKLFF
TRBJ2-7	NA	TRBV4-2	many	TGTGCCAGCAGCCAAGACTCACAAAATTCGTACGAGCAGTACTTC	CASSQDSQNSYEQYF
TRBJ2-2	NA	TRBV7-3	NA	TGTGCCAGCAGCCAAACGGACAGAGGAGCGAACACCGGGGAGCTGTTTTTT	CASSQTDRGANTGELFF
TRBJ1-4	TRBD1	TRBV12-3/TRBV12-4	NA	TGTGCCAGCAGTTTAGGGGACAGAGATAATGAAAAACTGTTTTTT	CASSLGDRDNEKLFF
TRBJ1-3	NA	TRBV4-1	large	TGCGCCAGCAGCCAAGAGAGAGGAAACACCATATATTTT	CASSQERGNTIYF
TRBJ1-5	NA	TRBV6-1	NA	TGTGCCAGCAGTGCGGGGCAAAGAGACCAGCCCCAGCATTTT	CASSAGQRDQPQHF
TRBJ1-1	TRBD1	TRBV5-1	NA	TGCGCCAGCAGCAGACGTCCGGGACAGGGTGGGAGCACTGAAGCTTTCTTT	CASSRRPGQGGSTEAFF
TRBJ1-1	NA	TRBV9	NA	TGTGCCAGCAGCGTAGCTGTCACTAACACTGAAGCTTTCTTT	CASSVAVTNTEAFF
TRBJ2-7	TRBD1	TRBV29-1	many	TGCAGCGCCGGGGACAGCTACGAGCAGTACTTC	CSAGDSYEQYF
TRBJ1-4	NA	TRBV4-2	NA	TGTGCCAGCAGCCAAGACCTTACAGGGATAAATGAAAAACTGTTTTTT	CASSQDLTGINEKLFF
TRBJ1-5	NA	TRBV15	NA	TGTGCCACCAGCCAGGATGATCAGCCCCAGCATTTT	CATSQDDQPQHF
TRBJ2-1	NA	TRBV5-1	many	TGCGCCAGCAGCTTGGTTGAGGGTGGGGGAATGGATGAGCAGTTCTTC	CASSLVEGGGMDEQFF
TRBJ2-5	TRBD2	TRBV29-1	NA	TGCAGCGTTGAAAAGGGTCTAGCGGGGGGGATTGTTGAGACCCAGTACTTC	CSVEKGLAGGIVETQYF
TRBJ2-7	TRBD1	TRBV11-2	medium-sized	TGTGCCAGCAGCTTAGACTACAGGGGGCCCTACGAGCAGTACTTC	CASSLDYRGPYEQYF
TRBJ2-3	TRBD2	TRBV4-2	many	TGTGCCAGCAGCCAAGATTCGCGGGAGTGGGGAAAGACGCAGTATTTT	CASSQDSREWGKTQYF
TRBJ2-1	TRBD2	TRBV7-2	NA	TGTGCCAGCAGCTTGTACCGGGACTACCCCGGGAAGCGCTACAATGAGCAGTTCTTC	CASSLYRDYPGKRYNEQFF
TRBJ2-1	TRBD2	TRBV12-3/TRBV12-4	few	TGTGCCAGCAGTACCGGGACTAGCGGGAGGGCGGGGTGCAATGAGCAGTTCTTC	CASSTGTSGRAGCNEQFF
TRBJ1-4	NA	TRBV7-2	few	TGTGCCAGCAGCCCACATACGTCCTCCGAAAAACTGTTTTTT	CASSPHTSSEKLFF
TRBJ1-1	NA	TRBV6-1	few	TGTGCCAGCAGCCCCGGCCCCCGGAAGGGGGCTGAAGCTTTCTTT	CASSPGPRKGAEAFF
TRBJ2-1	TRBD1	TRBV3-1	NA	TGTGCCAGCAGCCAATTTACAGGGGCCGGTGAGCAGTTCTTC	CASSQFTGAGEQFF
TRBJ1-6	NA	TRBV3-1	many	TGTGCCAGCAGCCAGTACAGGGATTCACCCCTCCACTTT	CASSQYRDSPLHF
TRBJ2-7	NA	TRBV29-1	many	TGCAGCGTAGACGGGAGACAGGGTCCTGCCGAGCAGTACTTC	CSVDGRQGPAEQYF
TRBJ2-5	NA	TRBV5-1	NA	TGCGCCAGCAGCTTTTTCGCAGGGGTGAACGAGGAGACCCAGTACTTC	CASSFFAGVNEETQYF
TRBJ2-2	TRBD1	TRBV4-3	NA	TGCGCCAGCAGCCAAGCCGGGACAGGTACCGGGGAGCTGTTTTTT	CASSQAGTGTGELFF
TRBJ2-1	NA	TRBV28	NA	TGTGCCAGCAGTTTATATTCACGGGAGACCCGTGAGCAGTTCTTC	CASSLYSRETREQFF
TRBJ2-3	TRBD2	TRBV4-2	many	TGTGCCAGCAGCCAAGGTGCGCTAGCGGGAAGTACAGATACGCAGTATTTT	CASSQGALAGSTDTQYF
TRBJ1-1	NA	TRBV20-1	many	TGCAGTGCTAGAGATGATCGGACTGGGAATGAAGCTTTCTTT	CSARDDRTGNEAFF
TRBJ2-2	NA	TRBV12-3/TRBV12-4	few	TGTGCCAGCAGCGAGGGGGGGCTATGGACCGGGGAGCTGTTTTTT	CASSEGGLWTGELFF
TRBJ2-7	NA	TRBV19	NA	TGTGCCAGTAGAGGGACCGGGGCGGGTTCCTACGAGCAGTACTTC	CASRGTGAGSYEQYF
TRBJ2-2	TRBD2	TRBV7-2	few	TGTGCCAGCTTCCCTCGCTCTAGCGGGAGTACCGGGGAGCTGTTTTTT	CASFPRSSGSTGELFF
TRBJ2-1	NA	TRBV6-1	few	TGTGCCAGCAGTGAAGGTTTTCTCGACGAGCAGTTCTTC	CASSEGFLDEQFF
TRBJ1-3	NA	TRBV25-1	NA	TGTGCCAGCAGTGAGGAAAGGTCTGGAAACACCATATATTTT	CASSEERSGNTIYF
TRBJ1-5	NA	TRBV15	few	TGTGCCACCAGCAGGGGCCGAACTCTGGATAGCAATCAGCCCCAGCATTTT	CATSRGRTLDSNQPQHF
TRBJ1-4	NA	TRBV6-2/TRBV6-3	few	TGTGCCAGCAACAACGGGCTCGCTAATGAAAAACTGTTTTTT	CASNNGLANEKLFF
TRBJ2-7	TRBD2	TRBV20-1	few	TGCAGTGCGAGACTAGCGAGAACAGGGGAGCAGTACTTC	CSARLARTGEQYF
TRBJ2-4	NA	TRBV20-1	NA	TGCAGTGCTAGAGATCCAATGTCCGGGAGCAAAAACATTCAGTACTTC	CSARDPMSGSKNIQYF
TRBJ2-5	NA	TRBV20-1	NA	TGCAGTGCTAGAGATCCAAACGGGGAGACCCAGTACTTC	CSARDPNGETQYF
TRBJ2-7	NA	TRBV24-1	NA	TGTGCCACCAAAGGCTTGGGGGGCTACGAGCAGTACTTC	CATKGLGGYEQYF
TRBJ2-7	NA	TRBV20-1	many	TGCAGTGCTAGAGATCCTCAGGTTAGGGGGCAGTACTTC	CSARDPQVRGQYF
TRBJ1-5	NA	TRBV20-1	few	TGCAGTGCTAGAGTACGAGGGCCGAATAGCAATCAGCCCCAGCATTTT	CSARVRGPNSNQPQHF
TRBJ2-7	NA	TRBV15	few	TGTGCCACCAGCAGAGAGGAGACGGAACAAGGCTACGAGCAGTACTTC	CATSREETEQGYEQYF